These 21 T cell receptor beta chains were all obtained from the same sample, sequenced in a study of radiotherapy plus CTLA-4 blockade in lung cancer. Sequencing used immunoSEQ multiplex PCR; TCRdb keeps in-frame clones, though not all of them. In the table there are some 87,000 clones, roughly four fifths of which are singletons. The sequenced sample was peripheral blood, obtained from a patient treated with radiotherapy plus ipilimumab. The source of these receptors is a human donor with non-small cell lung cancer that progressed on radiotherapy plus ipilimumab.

As DNA, the CDR3 is TGTGCCAGCAGCGTCGACTCCCAGGGTGGCTATGGCTACACCTTC. It specifies CASSVDSQGGYGYTF. The chain is built from TRBV7-9 and TRBJ1-2, with D perhaps TRBD1 (5 bases). Looked up from germline, CDR1 is SEHNR and CDR2 is FQNEAQ (reference sequence). Trimming left V 5 bases short and J 4 bases short, with 17 bases between. The CDR3 is 15 residues long.

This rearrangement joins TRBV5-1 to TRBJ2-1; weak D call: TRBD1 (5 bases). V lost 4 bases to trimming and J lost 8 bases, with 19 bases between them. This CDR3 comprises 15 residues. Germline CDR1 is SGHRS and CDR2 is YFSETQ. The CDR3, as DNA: TGCGCCAGCAGCCTGGAAGGGGTTTTGAGTGATGAGCAGTTCTTC. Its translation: CASSLEGVLSDEQFF.

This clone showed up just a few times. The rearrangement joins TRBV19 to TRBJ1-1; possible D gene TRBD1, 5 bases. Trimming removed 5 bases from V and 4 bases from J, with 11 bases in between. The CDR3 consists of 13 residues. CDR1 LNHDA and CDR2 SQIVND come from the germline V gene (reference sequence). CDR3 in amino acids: CASSASGGTEAFF. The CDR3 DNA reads TGTGCCAGTAGTGCCTCTGGGGGCACTGAAGCTTTCTTT.

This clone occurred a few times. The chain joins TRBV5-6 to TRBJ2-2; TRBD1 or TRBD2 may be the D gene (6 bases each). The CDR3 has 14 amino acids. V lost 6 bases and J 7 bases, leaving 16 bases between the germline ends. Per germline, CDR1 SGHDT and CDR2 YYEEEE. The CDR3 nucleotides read TGTGCCAGCACCCTCGCCGGGGGCTACGGGGAGCTGTTTTTT. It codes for CASTLAGGYGELFF.

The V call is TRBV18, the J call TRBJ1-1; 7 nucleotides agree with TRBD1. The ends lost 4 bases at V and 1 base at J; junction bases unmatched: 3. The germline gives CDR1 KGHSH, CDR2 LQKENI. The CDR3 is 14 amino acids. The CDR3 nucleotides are TGTGCCAGCTCACTAGGGGGCGGGAACACTGAAGCTTTCTTT. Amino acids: CASSLGGGNTEAFF.

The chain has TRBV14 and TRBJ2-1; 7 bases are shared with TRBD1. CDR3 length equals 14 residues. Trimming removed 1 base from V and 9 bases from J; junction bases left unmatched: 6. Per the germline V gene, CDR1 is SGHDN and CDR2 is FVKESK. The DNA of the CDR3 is TGTGCCAGCAGCCAAGTACAGGGGTTGGCTGAGCAGTTCTTC. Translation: CASSQVQGLAEQFF.

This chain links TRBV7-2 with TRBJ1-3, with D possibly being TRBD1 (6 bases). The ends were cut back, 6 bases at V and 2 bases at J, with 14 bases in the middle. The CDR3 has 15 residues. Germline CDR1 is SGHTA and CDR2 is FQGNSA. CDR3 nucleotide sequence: TGTGCCAGCAGTCAAACAGGGAGTCCTGGAAACACCATATATTTT. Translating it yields CASSQTGSPGNTIYF.

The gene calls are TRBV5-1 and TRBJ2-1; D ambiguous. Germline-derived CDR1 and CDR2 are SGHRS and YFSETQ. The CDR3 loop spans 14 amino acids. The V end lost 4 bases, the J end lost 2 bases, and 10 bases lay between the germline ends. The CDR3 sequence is CASSALDPYNEQFF. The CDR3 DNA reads TGCGCCAGCAGCGCCCTGGATCCCTACAATGAGCAGTTCTTC.

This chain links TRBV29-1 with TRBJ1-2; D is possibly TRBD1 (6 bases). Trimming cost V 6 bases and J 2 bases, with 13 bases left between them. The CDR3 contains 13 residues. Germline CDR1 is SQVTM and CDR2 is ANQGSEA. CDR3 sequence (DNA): TGCAGCGTACCCACCACAGGGAACTATGGCTACACCTTC. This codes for CSVPTTGNYGYTF. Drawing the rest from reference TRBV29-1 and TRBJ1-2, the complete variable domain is SAVISQKPSRDICQRGTSLTIQCQVDSQVTMMFWYRQQPGQSLTLIATANQGSEATYESGFVIDKFPISRPNLTFSTLTVSNMSPEDSSIYLCSVPTTGNYGYTFGSGTRLTVV.

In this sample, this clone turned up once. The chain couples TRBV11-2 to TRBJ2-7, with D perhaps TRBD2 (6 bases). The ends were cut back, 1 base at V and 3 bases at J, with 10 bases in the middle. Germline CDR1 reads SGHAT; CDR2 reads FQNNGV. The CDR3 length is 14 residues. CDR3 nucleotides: TGTGCCAGCAGCTTAGTCGGACTATACTACGAGCAGTACTTC. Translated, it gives CASSLVGLYYEQYF.

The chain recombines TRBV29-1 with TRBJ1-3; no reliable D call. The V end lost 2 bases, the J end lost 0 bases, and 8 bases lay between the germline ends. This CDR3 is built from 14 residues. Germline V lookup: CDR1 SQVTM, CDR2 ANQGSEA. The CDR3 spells CSVETSYSGNTIYF. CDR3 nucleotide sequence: TGCAGCGTTGAAACTTCCTACTCTGGAAACACCATATATTTT.

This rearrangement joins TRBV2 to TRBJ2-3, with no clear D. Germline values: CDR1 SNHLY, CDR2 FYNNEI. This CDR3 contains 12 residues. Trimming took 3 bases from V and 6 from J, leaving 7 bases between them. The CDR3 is CASSDERDTQYF. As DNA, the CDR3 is TGTGCCAGCAGTGATGAGAGGGATACGCAGTATTTT.

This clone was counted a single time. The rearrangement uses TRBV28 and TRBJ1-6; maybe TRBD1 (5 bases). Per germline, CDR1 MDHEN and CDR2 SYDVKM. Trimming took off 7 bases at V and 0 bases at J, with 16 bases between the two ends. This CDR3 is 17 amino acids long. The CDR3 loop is CASIGADASSYNSPLHF. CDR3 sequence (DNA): TGTGCCAGCATTGGGGCGGACGCCAGCTCCTATAATTCACCCCTCCACTTT.

CDR3 region: CASRGRGEQYF. Here the CDR3 DNA reads TGTGCCAGCAGGGGGCGCGGAGAGCAGTACTTC. The gene calls are TRBV2 and TRBJ2-7; maybe TRBD1 (5 bases). The germline V gene has CDR1 SNHLY and CDR2 FYNNEI. CDR3 length: 11 residues. V gave up 6 bases and J gave up 7 bases, with 10 bases separating them.

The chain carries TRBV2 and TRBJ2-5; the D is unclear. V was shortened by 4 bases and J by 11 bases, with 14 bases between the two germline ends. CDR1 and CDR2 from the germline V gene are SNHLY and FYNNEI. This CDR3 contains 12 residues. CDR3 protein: CASSAGLYGQYF. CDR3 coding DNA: TGTGCCAGCAGTGCCGGGCTCTACGGGCAGTACTTC.

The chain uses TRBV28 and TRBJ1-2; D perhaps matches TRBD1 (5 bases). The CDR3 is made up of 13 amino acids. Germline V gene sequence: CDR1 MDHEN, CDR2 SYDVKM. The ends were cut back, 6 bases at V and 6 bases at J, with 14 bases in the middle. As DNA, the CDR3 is TGTGCCAGCAGGGTACAGGCCCGGGATGGCTACACCTTC. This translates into CASRVQARDGYTF.

CDR3 sequence (DNA): TGTGCCAGCGGGACTTACAATGAGCAGTTCTTC. It yields the protein CASGTYNEQFF. This chain connects TRBV6-6 to TRBJ2-1; maybe TRBD2 (6 bases). The CDR3 is 11 residues long. Germline values: CDR1 MNHNY, CDR2 SVGAGI (reference sequence). V was pared by 8 bases and J by 4 bases, with 6 bases between.

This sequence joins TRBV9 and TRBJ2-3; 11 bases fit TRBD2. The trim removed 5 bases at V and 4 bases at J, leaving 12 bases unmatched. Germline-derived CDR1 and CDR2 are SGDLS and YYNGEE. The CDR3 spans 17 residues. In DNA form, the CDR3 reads TGTGCCAGCAGTTCCACTAGCGGGAGTCCCCTCCCAGATACGCAGTATTTT. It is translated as CASSSTSGSPLPDTQYF.

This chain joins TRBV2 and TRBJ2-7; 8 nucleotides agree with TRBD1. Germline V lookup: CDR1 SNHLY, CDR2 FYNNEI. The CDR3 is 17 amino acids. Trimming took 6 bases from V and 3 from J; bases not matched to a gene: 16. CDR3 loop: CASRLEAGQGRGYEQYF. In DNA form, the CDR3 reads TGTGCCAGCAGACTTGAAGCCGGACAGGGCAGGGGCTACGAGCAGTACTTC.

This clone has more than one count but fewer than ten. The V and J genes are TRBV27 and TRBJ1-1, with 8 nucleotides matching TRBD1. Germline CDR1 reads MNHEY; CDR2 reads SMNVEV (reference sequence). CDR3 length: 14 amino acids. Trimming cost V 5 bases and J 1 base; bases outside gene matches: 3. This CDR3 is CASSRTGWNTEAFF. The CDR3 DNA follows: TGTGCCAGCAGTCGGACAGGGTGGAACACTGAAGCTTTCTTT.

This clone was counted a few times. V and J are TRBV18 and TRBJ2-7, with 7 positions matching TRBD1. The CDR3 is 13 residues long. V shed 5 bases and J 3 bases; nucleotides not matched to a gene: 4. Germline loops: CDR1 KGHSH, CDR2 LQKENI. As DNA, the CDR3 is TGTGCCAGCTCAGAACAGGGGTTCTACGAGCAGTACTTC. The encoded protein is CASSEQGFYEQYF.